A single sample is the source of the 27 T cell receptor beta chains below, sequenced in a study of cytomegalovirus exposure and HLA in healthy donors. 13 Jbeta primers and 60 Vbeta primers were used for the PCR. Using immunoSEQ multiplex PCR, the repertoire was profiled, and TCRdb retains in-frame clones only, with some absent. The sample has under 200,000 clones, around four fifths seen once. The sample was PBMCs. The receptor source for this set is a woman aged 45-65 years in good health and CMV-seronegative.

The chain joins TRBV5-1 to TRBJ2-7; TRBD1 agrees at 10 bases. The CDR3 spans 15 residues. V lost 4 bases, J lost 3 bases, and 7 bases stayed unmatched. Germline CDR1 and CDR2: SGHRS and YFSETQ. The CDR3 region is CASSRGTGEGYEQYF. CDR3 in DNA: TGCGCCAGCAGCCGAGGGACAGGGGAAGGCTACGAGCAGTACTTC.

This sequence joins TRBV28 and TRBJ2-7; the match to TRBD2 covers 8 bases. The germline V gene encodes CDR1 MDHEN and CDR2 SYDVKM. J gave up 4 bases and V 7 bases, and 9 bases lay outside the gene matches. This CDR3 is 14 amino acids long. Written as DNA, the CDR3 is TGTGCCAGCACTCCGGGGGGGATCAAGTACGAGCAGTACTTC. Its protein product is CASTPGGIKYEQYF. The full variable domain, its missing parts supplied by reference TRBV28 and TRBJ2-7, is DVKVTQSSRYLVKRTGEKVFLECVQDMDHENMFWYRQDPGLGLRLIYFSYDVKMKEKGDIPEGYSVSREKKERFSLILESASTNQTSMYLCASTPGGIKYEQYFGPGTRLTVT.

The CDR3 loop reads CASSLLGRMGGEQYF. The CDR3 coding sequence is TGTGCCAGCAGCTTATTAGGCAGGATGGGAGGCGAGCAGTACTTC. The chain couples TRBV7-2 to TRBJ2-7; D might be TRBD2 (6 bases). Trimming cost V 2 bases and J 6 bases, with 17 bases left between them. The germline V gene encodes CDR1 SGHTA and CDR2 FQGNSA. The CDR3 contains 15 residues.

The sample holds one count of this clone. The chain is built from TRBV7-8 and TRBJ2-7, with 10 bases identical to TRBD2. The CDR3 covers 15 residues. V dropped 5 bases and J dropped 6; count of bases not matched to a gene: 10. Germline V lookup: CDR1 SGHVS, CDR2 FQNEAQ. The CDR3, as DNA: TGTGCCAGCAGCCACACTAGCGGGGAAGGTGGCGAGCAGTACTTC. This codes for CASSHTSGEGGEQYF.

The rearrangement joins TRBV27 to TRBJ2-7; D is perhaps TRBD1 (6 bases). Germline CDR1 is MNHEY and CDR2 is SMNVEV (reference sequence). This CDR3 spans 13 amino acids. Trimming pared 6 bases from V and 4 bases from J, leaving 13 bases between. The chain's CDR3 is CASRLRGRYEQYF. The CDR3 DNA sequence: TGTGCCAGCAGACTCAGGGGAAGATACGAGCAGTACTTC.

The rearrangement links TRBV5-3 to TRBJ1-1; D is unresolved. TRBV5-3 is known as an ORF, though its function is uncertain. The CDR3 extends over 14 amino acids. Between the trimmed V and J ends, which lost 6 bases and 6 bases, there was a span of 18 bases. CDR3 protein: CARNPYKPPSEAFF. The DNA for the CDR3 is TGTGCCAGAAACCCTTACAAACCCCCATCTGAAGCTTTCTTT.

Points on this clone: This CDR3 fails to terminate in the conserved phenylalanine or tryptophan, so it likely reflects a read error. The CDR3 is CASRKTAYGYTL. The CDR3 nucleotides are TGTGCCAGCAGGAAGACAGCCTATGGCTACACCCTC. The chain carries TRBV5-6 and TRBJ1-2; tentative D call: TRBD1 (5 bases). Germline lookup yields CDR1 SGHDT and CDR2 YYEEEE. Between the trimmed V and J ends, which lost 5 bases and 4 bases, there was a span of 9 bases. The CDR3 extends over 12 amino acids.

The CDR3 sequence is CASSPAWDSQNTEAFF. The CDR3 DNA follows: TGTGCCAGCAGCCCCGCCTGGGACAGCCAGAACACTGAAGCTTTCTTT. The genes are TRBV7-8 and TRBJ1-1, with 7 bases aligning to TRBD1. The germline V gene encodes CDR1 SGHVS and CDR2 FQNEAQ. CDR3 length: 16 amino acids. Trimming removed 5 bases from V and 1 base from J; junction bases left unmatched: 10.

The genes are TRBV19 and TRBJ2-4, with D perhaps matching TRBD1 (6 bases). CDR3 length: 12 amino acids. V dropped 6 bases and J dropped 6 bases, with 9 bases sitting between them. Germline-derived CDR1 and CDR2 are LNHDA and SQIVND (reference sequence). The CDR3 nucleotides are TGTGCCAGTAGCCAGACAGGAAACATTCAGTACTTC. It yields the protein CASSQTGNIQYF.

The V call is TRBV6-1, the J call TRBJ1-6; weak D call: TRBD1 (6 bases). Per germline, CDR1 MNHNS and CDR2 SASEGT. The CDR3 length is 17 residues. V was pared by 4 bases and J by 4 bases, with 17 bases between. In nucleotides, the CDR3 is TGTGCCAGCAGTGGACGGACAGCCACCCCTTATAATTCACCCCTCCACTTT. Translating it yields CASSGRTATPYNSPLHF.

The chain carries TRBV18 and TRBJ2-1; 8 positions agree with TRBD1. The V gene's germline CDR1 is KGHSH and CDR2 LQKENI. Germline trimming cut 3 bases from V and 3 bases from J; bases unmatched to any gene: 4. The CDR3 spans 15 residues. CDR3 in DNA: TGTGCCAGCTCACCGGCCGGGACAGGCTACAATGAGCAGTTCTTC. This codes for CASSPAGTGYNEQFF.

The rearrangement uses TRBV5-1 and TRBJ1-1; 8 bases map to TRBD1. The V and J ends lost 4 bases and 5 bases, in that order; junction bases with no gene match: 7. Germline V gene lookup returns CDR1 SGHRS and CDR2 YFSETQ. The CDR3 has 14 residues. CDR3 nucleotides: TGCGCCAGCAGCCAGGACAGGGCTGGGACTGAAGCTTTCTTT. Amino acid sequence: CASSQDRAGTEAFF.

The V gene is TRBV28, the J gene TRBJ1-1; the D is unclear. Germline-derived CDR1 and CDR2 are MDHEN and SYDVKM. The CDR3 covers 13 residues. V was cut by 8 bases and J by 1 base, with 11 bases left in between. CDR3 amino acids: CASGTTRNTEAFF. CDR3 nucleotide sequence: TGTGCCAGCGGTACTACCCGGAACACTGAAGCTTTCTTT.

The chain carries TRBV5-1 and TRBJ1-4; D may be TRBD1 (6 bases). CDR3 length: 15 residues. V lost 1 base, J lost 5 bases, and 12 bases lay in between. CDR1 and CDR2 from the germline V gene are SGHRS and YFSETQ. CDR3 in DNA: TGCGCCAGCAGCTTGTCAGGGGATTCGAATGAAAAACTGTTTTTT. This codes for CASSLSGDSNEKLFF.

The V call is TRBV27, the J call TRBJ2-1, with 12 bases lining up with TRBD2. Germline V lookup: CDR1 MNHEY, CDR2 SMNVEV (reference sequence). The CDR3 loop spans 17 amino acids. The V and J ends lost 5 bases and 4 bases, in that order; junction bases with no gene match: 9. The CDR3 protein is CASSLRELAGGYNEQFF. CDR3 DNA: TGTGCCAGCAGTCTCCGAGAACTAGCGGGGGGTTACAATGAGCAGTTCTTC.

V is TRBV6-5 and J is TRBJ1-3; D gene unclear. The length of the CDR3 is 13 residues. CDR1 and CDR2 (germline): MNHEY, SVGAGI. Between the trimmed V and J ends, which lost 5 bases and 4 bases, there was a span of 9 bases. The CDR3 bases are TGTGCCAGCAGTCCACTAACCGGAAACACCATATATTTT. The encoded protein is CASSPLTGNTIYF.

This sequence joins TRBV5-4 and TRBJ2-7; D is possibly TRBD1 (6 bases). V dropped 2 bases and J dropped 3 bases, with 9 bases sitting between them. The CDR3 contains 13 residues. Germline V gene sequence: CDR1 SGHNT, CDR2 YYREEE (reference sequence). The CDR3 coding sequence is TGTGCCAGCAGCTTTGGACAGAGCTACGAGCAGTACTTC. Translation: CASSFGQSYEQYF.

This clone has more than one count but fewer than ten. The chain uses TRBV4-2 and TRBJ1-4; 10 bases align to TRBD1. The CDR3 is made up of 16 amino acids. Germline V gene lookup returns CDR1 LGHNA and CDR2 YNFKEQ. V gave up 1 base and J gave up 5 bases; unmatched junction bases: 4. The CDR3 DNA reads as TGTGCCAGCAGCCAAGGAGCGGGACAGGGGAATGAAAAACTGTTTTTT. Translation gives CASSQGAGQGNEKLFF.

In its sample, this clone was seen a few times. This sequence joins TRBV7-6 and TRBJ2-5, with D possibly matching TRBD2 (5 bases). With 0 bases removed from V and 3 bases from J, the gap between germline ends came to 11 bases. Germline CDR1 is SGHVS and CDR2 is FNYEAQ. CDR3 length equals 15 residues. The DNA of the CDR3 is TGTGCCAGCAGCTTAGCGTGGGTCGGGGAAGAGACCCAGTACTTC. This encodes CASSLAWVGEETQYF.

This clone was counted once. The chain is built from TRBV9 and TRBJ2-1, with 9 bases fitting TRBD2. This CDR3 is built from 16 residues. Germline trimming cut 1 base from V and 4 bases from J; bases unmatched to any gene: 6. The V gene's germline CDR1 is SGDLS and CDR2 YYNGEE. CDR3 DNA sequence: TGTGCCAGCAGCGTATCAGGCGGGGGGGCGTACAATGAGCAGTTCTTC. Translated: CASSVSGGGAYNEQFF.

This chain connects TRBV27 to TRBJ2-7, with D possibly TRBD2 on 5 matching bases. The germline V gene encodes CDR1 MNHEY and CDR2 SMNVEV (reference sequence). CDR3 length equals 13 residues. The ends were cut back, 8 bases at V and 2 bases at J, with 13 bases in the middle. The CDR3 here is CASLMREPYEQYF. The CDR3 DNA reads as TGTGCCAGCCTTATGAGGGAACCCTACGAGCAGTACTTC.

This clone was counted a single time. V is TRBV4-1 and J is TRBJ2-5; D not certain. The CDR3 has 12 residues. Trimming cost V 0 bases and J 7 bases, with 6 bases left between them. CDR1 and CDR2 (germline): MGHRA, YSYEKL. In nucleotides, the CDR3 is TGCGCCAGCAGCCAAGAAAGAGGGACCCAGTACTTC. Its translation: CASSQERGTQYF.

The chain links TRBV14 to TRBJ2-5; possibly TRBD2 for D (6 bases). Germline V gene data show CDR1 as SGHDN and CDR2 as FVKESK. Trimming removed 0 bases from V and 5 bases from J, with 13 bases in between. The CDR3 has 15 residues. DNA for the CDR3: TGTGCCAGCAGCCAAGATCCAGGGAGGAGTGAGACCCAGTACTTC. Amino acids: CASSQDPGRSETQYF.

This clone was counted a few times. The chain recombines TRBV5-6 with TRBJ2-1, with TRBD2 matching over 14 bases. Germline lookup yields CDR1 SGHDT and CDR2 YYEEEE. The CDR3 is 17 amino acids. After removal of 4 bases from V and 2 bases from J, the junction contained 5 bases not matched to a gene. CDR3: CASSTTTSGRAYNEQFF. The CDR3, as DNA: TGTGCCAGCAGCACGACGACTAGCGGGAGGGCCTACAATGAGCAGTTCTTC.

The rearrangement joins TRBV11-3 to TRBJ2-1; TRBD2 matches 16 bases. V lost 2 bases and J lost 5; bases outside the gene matches: 9. The CDR3 is made up of 19 amino acids. The germline V gene has CDR1 SGHNT and CDR2 YENEEA. The CDR3 sequence is CASSLRGTSGRASDNEQFF. CDR3 in DNA: TGTGCCAGCAGCTTAAGGGGGACTAGCGGGAGGGCCTCGGACAATGAGCAGTTCTTC. The whole variable domain, remainder taken from reference TRBV11-3 and TRBJ2-1, is EAGVVQSPRYKIIEKKQPVAFWCNPISGHNTLYWYLQNLGQGPELLIRYENEEAVDDSQLPKDRFSAERLKGVDSTLKIQPAELGDSAVYLCASSLRGTSGRASDNEQFFGPGTRLTVL.

The CDR3 sequence is CASSVSSGSYNEQFF. For the CDR3, the DNA is TGTGCCAGTAGTGTCTCTAGCGGTTCCTACAATGAGCAGTTCTTC. The rearrangement links TRBV19 to TRBJ2-1, with TRBD2 identical over 7 bases. The CDR3 sequence is 15 residues long. Germline trimming cut 5 bases from V and 1 base from J; bases unmatched to any gene: 5. The V gene's germline CDR1 is LNHDA and CDR2 SQIVND (reference sequence).

The chain carries TRBV28 and TRBJ2-3; TRBD1 might be the D (5 bases). The germline V gene has CDR1 MDHEN and CDR2 SYDVKM. CDR3 size: 16 residues. Trimming cost V 3 bases and J 6 bases, with 19 bases left between them. The CDR3 here is CASSLPIRVKTDTQYF. CDR3 nucleotide sequence: TGTGCCAGCAGTTTGCCAATCAGGGTCAAGACGGATACGCAGTATTTT.